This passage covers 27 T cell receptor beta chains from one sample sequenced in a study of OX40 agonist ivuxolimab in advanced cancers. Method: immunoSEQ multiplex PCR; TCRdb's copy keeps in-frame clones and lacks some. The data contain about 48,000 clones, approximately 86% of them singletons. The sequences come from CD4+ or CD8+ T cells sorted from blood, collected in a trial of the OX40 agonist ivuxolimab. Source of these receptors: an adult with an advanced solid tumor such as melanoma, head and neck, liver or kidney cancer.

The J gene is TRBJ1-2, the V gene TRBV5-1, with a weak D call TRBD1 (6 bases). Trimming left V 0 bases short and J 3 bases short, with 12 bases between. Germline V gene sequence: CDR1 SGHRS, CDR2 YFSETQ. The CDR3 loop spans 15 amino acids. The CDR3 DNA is TGCGCCAGCAGCTTGGCGGCAGGGGAGGACTATGGCTACACCTTC. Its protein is CASSLAAGEDYGYTF.

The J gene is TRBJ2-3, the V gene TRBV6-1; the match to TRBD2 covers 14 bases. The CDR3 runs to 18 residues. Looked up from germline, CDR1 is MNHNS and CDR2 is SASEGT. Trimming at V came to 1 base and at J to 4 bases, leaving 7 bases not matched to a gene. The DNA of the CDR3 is TGTGCCAGCAGTGAAGTACCGACTAGCGGGGGGGCCGCAGATACGCAGTATTTT. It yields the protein CASSEVPTSGGAADTQYF.

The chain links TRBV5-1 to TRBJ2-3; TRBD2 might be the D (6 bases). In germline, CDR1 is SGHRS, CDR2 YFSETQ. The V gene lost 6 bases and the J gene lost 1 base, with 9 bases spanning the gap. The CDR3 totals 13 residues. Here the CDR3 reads CASKVAGTDTQYF. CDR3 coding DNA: TGCGCCAGCAAGGTAGCGGGCACAGATACGCAGTATTTT.

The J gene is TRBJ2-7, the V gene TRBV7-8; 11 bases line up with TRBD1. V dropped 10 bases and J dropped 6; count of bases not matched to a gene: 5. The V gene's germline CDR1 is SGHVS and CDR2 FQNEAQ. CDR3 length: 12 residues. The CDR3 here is CATRTGGLEQYF. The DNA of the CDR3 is TGTGCCACCCGGACAGGGGGCCTCGAGCAGTACTTC.

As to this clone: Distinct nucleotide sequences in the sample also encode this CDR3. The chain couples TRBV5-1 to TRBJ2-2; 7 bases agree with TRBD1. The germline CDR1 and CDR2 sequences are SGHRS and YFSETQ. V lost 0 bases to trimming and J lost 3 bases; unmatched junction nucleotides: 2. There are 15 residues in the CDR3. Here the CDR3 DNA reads TGCGCCAGCAGCTTGGTTACAGGGGACACCGGGGAGCTGTTTTTT. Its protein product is CASSLVTGDTGELFF.

In DNA, the CDR3 is TGTGCCAGCAGCGTAGCGAACGGGGGGCGCGTTGAAAAACTGTTTTTT. Protein product: CASSVANGGRVEKLFF. This chain joins TRBV9 and TRBJ1-4, with D maybe TRBD1 (6 bases). The ends were cut back, 0 bases at V and 7 bases at J, with 16 bases in the middle. Germline loops: CDR1 SGDLS, CDR2 YYNGEE. This CDR3 region has 16 residues.

CDR3 region: CASSLVADTQYF. In DNA form, the CDR3 reads TGTGCCAGCAGCTTGGTGGCAGATACGCAGTATTTT. The chain has TRBV5-4 and TRBJ2-3; D remains unclear. The CDR3 has 12 amino acids. Germline V CDR1 and CDR2: SGHNT, YYREEE (reference sequence). The V gene lost 0 bases and the J gene lost 4 bases, with 3 bases spanning the gap.

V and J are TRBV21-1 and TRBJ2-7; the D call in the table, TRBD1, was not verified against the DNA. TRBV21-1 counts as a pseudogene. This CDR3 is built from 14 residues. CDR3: CARPQDRRIYEQYF. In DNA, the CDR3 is TGTGCCAGACCCCAGGACAGGAGAATTTACGAGCAGTACTTC.

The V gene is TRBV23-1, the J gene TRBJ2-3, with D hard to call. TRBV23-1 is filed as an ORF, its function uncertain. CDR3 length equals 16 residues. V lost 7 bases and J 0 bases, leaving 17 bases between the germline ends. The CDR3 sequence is CASIPVSQLSTDTQYF. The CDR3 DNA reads TGCGCCAGCATTCCCGTTTCACAGTTGAGCACAGATACGCAGTATTTT.

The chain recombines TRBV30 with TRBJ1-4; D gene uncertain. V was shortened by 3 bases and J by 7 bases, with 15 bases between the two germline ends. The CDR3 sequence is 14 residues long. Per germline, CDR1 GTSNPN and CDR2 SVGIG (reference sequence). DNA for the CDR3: TGTGCCTGGAGCCCTCACACGAGTATTGAAAAACTGTTTTTT. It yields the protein CAWSPHTSIEKLFF.

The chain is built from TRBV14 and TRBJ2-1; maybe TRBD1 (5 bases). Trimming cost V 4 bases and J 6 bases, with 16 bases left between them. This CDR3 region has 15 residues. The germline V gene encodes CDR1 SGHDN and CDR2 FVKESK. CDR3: CASSRPGQDSNEQFF. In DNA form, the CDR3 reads TGTGCCAGCAGCCGACCAGGACAAGACAGCAATGAGCAGTTCTTC.

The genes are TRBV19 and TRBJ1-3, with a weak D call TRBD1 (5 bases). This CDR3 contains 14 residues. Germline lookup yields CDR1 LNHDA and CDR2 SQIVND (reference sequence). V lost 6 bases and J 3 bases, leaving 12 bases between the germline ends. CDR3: CASSAGVFGNTIYF. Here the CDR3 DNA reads TGTGCCAGTAGCGCGGGGGTCTTTGGAAACACCATATATTTT. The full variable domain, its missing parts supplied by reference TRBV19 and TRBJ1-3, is DGGITQSPKYLFRKEGQNVTLSCEQNLNHDAMYWYRQDPGQGLRLIYYSQIVNDFQKGDIAEGYSVSREKKESFPLTVTSAQKNPTAFYLCASSAGVFGNTIYFGEGSWLTVV.

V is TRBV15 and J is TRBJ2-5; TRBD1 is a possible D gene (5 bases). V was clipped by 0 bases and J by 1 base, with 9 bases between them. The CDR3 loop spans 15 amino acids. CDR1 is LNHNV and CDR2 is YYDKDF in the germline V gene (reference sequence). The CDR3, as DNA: TGTGCCACCAGCAGAGATCAGGGCCCCCAAGAGACCCAGTACTTC. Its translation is CATSRDQGPQETQYF.

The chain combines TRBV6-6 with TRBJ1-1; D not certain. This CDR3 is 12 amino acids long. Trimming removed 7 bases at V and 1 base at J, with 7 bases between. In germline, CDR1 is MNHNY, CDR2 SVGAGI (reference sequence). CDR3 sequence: CASTARNTEAFF. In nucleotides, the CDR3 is TGTGCCAGCACGGCCAGGAACACTGAAGCTTTCTTT.

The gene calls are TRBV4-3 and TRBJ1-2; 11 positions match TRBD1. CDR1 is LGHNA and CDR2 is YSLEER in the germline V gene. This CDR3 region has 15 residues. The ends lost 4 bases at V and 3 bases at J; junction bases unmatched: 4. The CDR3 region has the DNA TGCGCCAGCAGCCCTAGGGACAGGGGGGACTATGGCTACACCTTC. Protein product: CASSPRDRGDYGYTF.

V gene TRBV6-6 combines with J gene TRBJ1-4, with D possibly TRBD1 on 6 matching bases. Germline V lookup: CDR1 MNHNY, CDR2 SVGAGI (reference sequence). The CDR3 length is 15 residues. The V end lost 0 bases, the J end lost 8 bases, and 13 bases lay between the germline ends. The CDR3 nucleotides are TGTGCCAGCAGTTACTCGGGCAGGGGCTTCGAAAAACTGTTTTTT. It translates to CASSYSGRGFEKLFF.

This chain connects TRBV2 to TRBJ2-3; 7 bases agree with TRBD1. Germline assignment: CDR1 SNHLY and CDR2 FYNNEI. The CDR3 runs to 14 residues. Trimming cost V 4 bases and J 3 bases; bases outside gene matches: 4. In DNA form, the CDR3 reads TGTGCCAGCAGTGTGGTCAGGGGGACAGATACGCAGTATTTT. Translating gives CASSVVRGTDTQYF.

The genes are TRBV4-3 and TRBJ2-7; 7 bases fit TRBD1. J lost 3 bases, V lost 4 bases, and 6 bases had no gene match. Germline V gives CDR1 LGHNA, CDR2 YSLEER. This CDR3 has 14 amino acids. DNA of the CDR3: TGCGCCAGCAGCCCCGGACAGGAATACTACGAGCAGTACTTC. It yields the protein CASSPGQEYYEQYF.

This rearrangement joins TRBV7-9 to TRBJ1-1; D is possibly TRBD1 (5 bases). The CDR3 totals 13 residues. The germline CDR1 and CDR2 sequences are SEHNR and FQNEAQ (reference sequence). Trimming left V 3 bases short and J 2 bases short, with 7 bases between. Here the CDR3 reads CASSLDTNTEAFF. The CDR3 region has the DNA TGTGCCAGCAGCTTGGACACCAACACTGAAGCTTTCTTT.

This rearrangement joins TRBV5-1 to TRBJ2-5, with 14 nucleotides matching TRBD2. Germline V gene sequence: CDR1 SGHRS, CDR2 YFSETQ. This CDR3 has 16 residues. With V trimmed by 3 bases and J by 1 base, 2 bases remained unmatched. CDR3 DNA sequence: TGCGCCAGCAGCTCCGGACTAGCGGGGGGCCAAGAGACCCAGTACTTC. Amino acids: CASSSGLAGGQETQYF.

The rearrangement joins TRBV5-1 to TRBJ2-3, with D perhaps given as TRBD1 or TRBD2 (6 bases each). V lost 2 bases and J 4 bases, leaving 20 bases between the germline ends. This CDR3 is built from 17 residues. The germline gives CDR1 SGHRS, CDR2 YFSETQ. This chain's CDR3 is CASSLMFLEGGPDTQYF. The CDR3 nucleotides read TGCGCCAGCAGCTTAATGTTCCTAGAGGGGGGCCCAGATACGCAGTATTTT.

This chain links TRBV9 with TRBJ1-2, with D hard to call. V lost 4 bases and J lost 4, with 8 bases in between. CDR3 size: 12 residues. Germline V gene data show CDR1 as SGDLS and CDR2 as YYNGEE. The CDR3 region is CASSSGPYGYTF. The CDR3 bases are TGTGCCAGCAGCTCGGGCCCCTATGGCTACACCTTC.

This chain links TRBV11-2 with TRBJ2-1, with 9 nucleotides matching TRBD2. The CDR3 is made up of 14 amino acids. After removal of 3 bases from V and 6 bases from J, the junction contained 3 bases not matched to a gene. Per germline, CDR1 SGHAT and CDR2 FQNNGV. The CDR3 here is CASSFRTSANEQFF. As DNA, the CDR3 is TGTGCCAGCAGCTTCCGGACTAGCGCCAATGAGCAGTTCTTC.

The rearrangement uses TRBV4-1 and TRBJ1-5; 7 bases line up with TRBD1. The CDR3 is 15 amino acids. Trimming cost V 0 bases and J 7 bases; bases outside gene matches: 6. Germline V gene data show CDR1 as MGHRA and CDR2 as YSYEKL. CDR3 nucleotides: TGCGCCAGCAGCCAAGATTTCAGGGGGTTGCAGCCCCAGCATTTT. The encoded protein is CASSQDFRGLQPQHF.

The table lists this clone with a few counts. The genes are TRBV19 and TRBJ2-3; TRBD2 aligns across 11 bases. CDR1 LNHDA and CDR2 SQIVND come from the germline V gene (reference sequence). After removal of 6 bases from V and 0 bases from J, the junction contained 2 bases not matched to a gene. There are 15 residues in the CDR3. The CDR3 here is CASSRLAGSTDTQYF. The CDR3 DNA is TGTGCCAGTAGCCGACTAGCGGGGAGCACAGATACGCAGTATTTT.

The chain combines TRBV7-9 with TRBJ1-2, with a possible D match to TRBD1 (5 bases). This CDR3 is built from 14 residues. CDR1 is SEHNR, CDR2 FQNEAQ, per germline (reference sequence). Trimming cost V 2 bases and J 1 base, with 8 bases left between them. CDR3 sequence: CASSLQGVNYGYTF. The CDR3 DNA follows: TGTGCCAGCAGCTTACAGGGCGTTAACTATGGCTACACCTTC.

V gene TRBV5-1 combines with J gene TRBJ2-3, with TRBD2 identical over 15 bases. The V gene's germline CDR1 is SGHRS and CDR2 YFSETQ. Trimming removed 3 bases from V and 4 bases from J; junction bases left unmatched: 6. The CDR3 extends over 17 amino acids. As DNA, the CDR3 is TGCGCCAGCAGCTCGGGACTAGCGGGGGGCCTCGCAGATACGCAGTATTTT. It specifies CASSSGLAGGLADTQYF. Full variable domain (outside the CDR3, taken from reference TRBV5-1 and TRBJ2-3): KAGVTQTPRYLIKTRGQQVTLSCSPISGHRSVSWYQQTPGQGLQFLFEYFSETQRNKGNFPGRFSGRQFSNSRSEMNVSTLELGDSALYLCASSSGLAGGLADTQYFGPGTRLTVL.